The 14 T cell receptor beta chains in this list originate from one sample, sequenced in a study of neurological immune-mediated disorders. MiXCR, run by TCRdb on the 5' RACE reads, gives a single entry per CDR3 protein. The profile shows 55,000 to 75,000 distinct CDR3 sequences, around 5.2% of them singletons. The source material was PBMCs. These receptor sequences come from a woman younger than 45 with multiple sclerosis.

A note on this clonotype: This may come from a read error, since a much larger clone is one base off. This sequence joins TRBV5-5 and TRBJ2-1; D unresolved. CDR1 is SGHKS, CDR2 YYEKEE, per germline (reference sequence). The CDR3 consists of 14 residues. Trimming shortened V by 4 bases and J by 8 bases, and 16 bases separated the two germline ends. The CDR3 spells CASSGGIADDEQFF. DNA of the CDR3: TGTGCCAGCAGCGGCGGAATAGCTGACGATGAGCAGTTCTTC.

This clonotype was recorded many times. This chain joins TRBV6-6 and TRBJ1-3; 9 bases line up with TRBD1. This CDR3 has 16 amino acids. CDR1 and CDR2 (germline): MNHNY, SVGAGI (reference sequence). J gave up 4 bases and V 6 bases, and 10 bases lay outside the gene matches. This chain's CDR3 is CASSQTGTGTGNTIYF. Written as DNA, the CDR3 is TGTGCCAGCAGCCAGACCGGGACAGGGACCGGAAACACCATATATTTT.

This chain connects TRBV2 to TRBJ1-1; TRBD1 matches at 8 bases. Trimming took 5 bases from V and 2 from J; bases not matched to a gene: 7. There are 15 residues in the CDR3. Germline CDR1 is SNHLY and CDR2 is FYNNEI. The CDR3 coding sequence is TGTGCCAGCAGTCCAACCGGGACAGGAAACACTGAAGCTTTCTTT. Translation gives CASSPTGTGNTEAFF.

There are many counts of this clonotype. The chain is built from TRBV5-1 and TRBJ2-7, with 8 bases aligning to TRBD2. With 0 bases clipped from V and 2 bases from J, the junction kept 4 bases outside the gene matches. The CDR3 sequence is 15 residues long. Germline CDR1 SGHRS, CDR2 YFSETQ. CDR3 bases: TGCGCCAGCAGCTTGGAATTAGCGGGAACCTACGAGCAGTACTTC. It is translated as CASSLELAGTYEQYF.

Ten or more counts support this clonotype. The CDR3, as DNA: TGCGCCAGCAGCAAAGAAGTAAGATTGAACACTGAAGCTTTCTTT. This encodes CASSKEVRLNTEAFF. The chain recombines TRBV5-1 with TRBJ1-1; no reliable D call. Germline V CDR1 and CDR2: SGHRS, YFSETQ. V was trimmed by 4 bases and J by 0 bases, leaving 13 bases between them. CDR3 length: 15 amino acids.

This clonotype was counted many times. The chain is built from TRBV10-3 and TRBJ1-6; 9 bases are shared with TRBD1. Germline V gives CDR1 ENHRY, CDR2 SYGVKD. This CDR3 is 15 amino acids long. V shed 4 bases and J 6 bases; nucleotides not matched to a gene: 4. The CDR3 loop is CAISGSDRGNSPLHF. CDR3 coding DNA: TGTGCCATCAGTGGGTCGGACAGGGGTAATTCACCCCTCCACTTT.

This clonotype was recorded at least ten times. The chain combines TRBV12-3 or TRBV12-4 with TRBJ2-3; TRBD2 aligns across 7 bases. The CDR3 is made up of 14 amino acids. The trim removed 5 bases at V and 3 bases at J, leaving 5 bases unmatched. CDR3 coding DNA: TGTGCCAGCAGTCAAGGACTAGTGACAGATACGCAGTATTTT. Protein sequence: CASSQGLVTDTQYF.

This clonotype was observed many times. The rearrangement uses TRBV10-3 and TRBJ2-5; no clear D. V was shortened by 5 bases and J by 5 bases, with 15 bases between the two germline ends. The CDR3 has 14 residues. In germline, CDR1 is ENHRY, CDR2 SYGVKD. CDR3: CAISPVPPGETQYF. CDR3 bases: TGTGCCATCAGTCCCGTTCCCCCTGGGGAGACCCAGTACTTC.

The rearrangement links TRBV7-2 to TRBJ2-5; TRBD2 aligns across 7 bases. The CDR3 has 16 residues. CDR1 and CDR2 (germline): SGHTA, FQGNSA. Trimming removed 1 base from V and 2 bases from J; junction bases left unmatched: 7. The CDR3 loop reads CASSLGLGRAQETQYF. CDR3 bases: TGTGCCAGCAGCTTAGGCCTGGGGAGGGCGCAAGAGACCCAGTACTTC.

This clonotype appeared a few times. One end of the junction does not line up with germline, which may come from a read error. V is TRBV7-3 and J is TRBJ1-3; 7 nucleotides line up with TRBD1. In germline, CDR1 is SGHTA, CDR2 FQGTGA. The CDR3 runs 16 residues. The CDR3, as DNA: TGTGCCAGCAGCATGACAGGGCCAGAGGTCGGAAAAACCATATATTTT. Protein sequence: CASSMTGPEVGKTIYF.

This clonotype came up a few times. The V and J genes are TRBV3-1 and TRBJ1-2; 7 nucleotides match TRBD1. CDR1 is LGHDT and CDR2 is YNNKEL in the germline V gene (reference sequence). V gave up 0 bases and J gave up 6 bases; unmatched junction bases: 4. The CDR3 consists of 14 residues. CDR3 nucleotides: TGTGCCAGCAGCCAAGATTGGGACAGTCATGGCTACACCTTC. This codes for CASSQDWDSHGYTF.

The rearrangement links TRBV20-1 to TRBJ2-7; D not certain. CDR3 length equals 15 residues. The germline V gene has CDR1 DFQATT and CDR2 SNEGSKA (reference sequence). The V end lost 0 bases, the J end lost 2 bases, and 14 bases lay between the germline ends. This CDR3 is CSARDRKGATYEQYF. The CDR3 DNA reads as TGCAGTGCTAGAGATCGGAAGGGTGCCACCTACGAGCAGTACTTC.

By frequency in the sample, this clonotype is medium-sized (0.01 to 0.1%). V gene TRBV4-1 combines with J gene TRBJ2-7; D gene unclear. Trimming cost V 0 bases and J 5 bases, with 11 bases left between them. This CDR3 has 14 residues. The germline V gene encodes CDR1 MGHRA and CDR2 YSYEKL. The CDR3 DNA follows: TGCGCCAGCAGCCAAGAAGGGTGGGATGACGAGCAGTACTTC. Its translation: CASSQEGWDDEQYF.

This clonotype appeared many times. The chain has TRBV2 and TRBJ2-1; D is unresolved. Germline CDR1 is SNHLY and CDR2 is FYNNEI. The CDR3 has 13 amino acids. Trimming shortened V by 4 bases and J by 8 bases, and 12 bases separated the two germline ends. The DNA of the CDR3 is TGTGCCAGCAGTGTAGGGTTAGTATATGAGCAGTTCTTC. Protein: CASSVGLVYEQFF.